The 8 T cell receptor beta chains below all came from one sample that was sequenced in a study of response to subunit inactivated influenza vaccine. TCRdb ran MiXCR on the RT-PCR reads and lists one entry per CDR3 protein. The table shows roughly 460,000 distinct CDR3 sequences, with approximately 11% occurring only once. This material consisted of PBMCs from blood, taken roughly 45 days after vaccination. These receptors all come from a man between 45 and 60 years old who received an inactivated influenza vaccine.

In this sample, this clonotype turned up a few times. The rearrangement uses TRBV6-2 or TRBV6-3 and TRBJ2-7, with TRBD1 matching over 11 bases. Losses at the gene ends were 2 bases for V and 0 bases for J; bases not matched to a gene: 9. Germline CDR1 MNHEY, CDR2 SVGEGT. The CDR3 is made up of 18 amino acids. CDR3 protein: CASSYRTGGRFSSYEQYF. CDR3 in DNA: TGTGCCAGCAGTTACCGGACAGGGGGCAGATTCAGCTCCTACGAGCAGTACTTC.

This chain connects TRBV3-1 to TRBJ2-2; 9 nucleotides agree with TRBD2. V lost 1 base, J lost 0 bases, and 3 bases stayed unmatched. The germline V gene encodes CDR1 LGHDT and CDR2 YNNKEL (reference sequence). This CDR3 comprises 17 residues. The CDR3 region has the DNA TGTGCCAGCAGCCAAGCGGGACTAGCTGCGAACACCGGGGAGCTGTTTTTT. Its protein product is CASSQAGLAANTGELFF.

This clonotype has a count of ten or more. This chain uses TRBV10-3 with TRBJ2-7; TRBD2 aligns across 9 bases. This CDR3 is 15 amino acids long. The V and J ends lost 6 bases and 5 bases, in that order; junction bases with no gene match: 11. The germline V gene encodes CDR1 ENHRY and CDR2 SYGVKD. DNA of the CDR3: TGTGCCATCAGCGGTTGGCGGGAGGGCCATCACGAGCAGTACTTC. Its translation is CAISGWREGHHEQYF.

This clonotype was seen only a few times. The genes are TRBV20-1 and TRBJ1-6; no clear D. The CDR3 is 13 amino acids. Germline V CDR1 and CDR2: DFQATT, SNEGSKA (reference sequence). Trimming took 1 base from V and 17 from J, leaving 18 bases between them. The CDR3 loop is CSARVEPLQDFHF. In DNA, the CDR3 is TGCAGTGCTAGAGTCGAACCTCTCCAAGATTTCCACTTT.

This clonotype has just a few counts. The chain combines TRBV20-1 with TRBJ2-5; 13 bases map to TRBD2. There are 16 residues in the CDR3. Germline lookup yields CDR1 DFQATT and CDR2 SNEGSKA (reference sequence). J was trimmed by 1 base and V by 4 bases; bases with no gene match: 6. CDR3 bases: TGCAGTGCTACTGGACTAGCGGGAGATGCCCAAGAGACCCAGTACTTC. This gives the protein CSATGLAGDAQETQYF.

In its sample, this clonotype was seen a few times. The chain couples TRBV20-1 to TRBJ2-1; 11 positions match TRBD2. After removal of 6 bases from V and 5 bases from J, the junction contained 6 bases not matched to a gene. This CDR3 has 14 residues. Per the germline V gene, CDR1 is DFQATT and CDR2 is SNEGSKA (reference sequence). The CDR3 DNA is TGCAGTGCCTTAGCGGGAGGGCCCCACAATGAGCAGTTCTTC. Its protein product is CSALAGGPHNEQFF.

This clonotype turned up a few times. V is TRBV20-1 and J is TRBJ2-7, with TRBD2 matching 7 bases. The CDR3 spans 15 residues. Per germline, CDR1 DFQATT and CDR2 SNEGSKA (reference sequence). Losses at the gene ends were 0 bases for V and 2 bases for J; bases not matched to a gene: 7. The CDR3 region is CSARDIREATYEQYF. The CDR3 DNA sequence: TGCAGTGCTAGAGATATACGGGAGGCCACCTACGAGCAGTACTTC.

The rearrangement links TRBV20-1 to TRBJ2-7; TRBD2 matches 11 bases. The V gene's germline CDR1 is DFQATT and CDR2 SNEGSKA (reference sequence). The CDR3 is 14 amino acids. The V segment lost 6 bases and the J segment 0 bases; nucleotides outside the gene matches: 4. CDR3: CSASGLAVSYEQYF. The CDR3 nucleotides read TGCAGTGCATCGGGACTAGCGGTCTCCTACGAGCAGTACTTC.